This T cell receptor (beta chain) stems from a study of T cell responses to AZD1222 COVID-19 vaccine (dated by TCRdb to the early 2020s). For the wider study: AZD1222 recipients whose second dose came at about 4 weeks and those whose second dose came at about 12 weeks were combined into one group, since spike-specific TCR depth and breadth did not differ between the two schedules. A total of 240 or so trial participants underwent TCR sequencing, of whom about 210 had received two doses of AZD1222 and about 25 had received two doses of the MenACWY control vaccine. Trial participants were enrolled by age into 18-55, 56-69 and 70-plus year subgroups, with around 140, 26 and 57 TCR-sequenced participants respectively. Beyond this particular receptor, the publication reports: The vaccine-associated CD4 TCRs covered the entire spike protein, and the dominant responses fell in regions 160-218 and 743-854. Conclusions about previously exposed vaccinees were limited because only six or seven AZD1222 recipients were SARS-CoV-2 seropositive at baseline. No day 14 peak-response samples were available, so repertoires were characterized only after the peak T cell response. The 56-69-year group was small, and its depth increase did not reach significance, likely because of low power. Participants were mostly white British, with more females than males. The authors suggested clonal diversity may have been underestimated. Reportedly, close to half of the unique spike-specific TCRs recognized epitopes lying outside the regions that are mutated in the B.1.351 and B.1.1.7 variants. A significant rise in spike-specific TCR breadth and depth was observed after two AZD1222 doses relative to day 0 and relative to MenACWY recipients.

The CDR3 regions of human TCRbeta chains were analyzed by immunosequencing. The study's processing was this. Repertoire TCRs were checked for matches against a reference library of SARS-CoV-2-specific TCRs that had been generated using the MIRA antigen-specificity platform. Breadth meant the fraction of unique TCRs that were SARS-CoV-2-associated, whereas depth meant the fraction of total T cells that were SARS-CoV-2-associated. Using the MIRA data, every spike-specific TCR was mapped to the spike region that the TCR reacted to and assigned to either a CD4 or a CD8 class. Log10-transformed breadth and depth values were compared by one-way ANOVA with Sidak's multiple comparisons tests. Imported from immuneACCESS, the table was reduced by TCRdb to in-frame sequences with V and J called. These copies leave out some clones; in studies compared against another copy, an unresolved V gene accounts for under half, and the cause of the remainder is not known. D and trimming were read from the DNA, whereas the V and J calls and clone size are those reported in that table. The sample data list around 120,000 clones, and about 86% of these were observed just once. The ten largest clones take up about 8.8% of the sample.

What this sample's time point label stands for: baseline before first vaccination. Vaccinee samples came from UK trials COV001 and COV002, including a single-blind randomized controlled phase 2/3 trial of AZD1222 (ChAdOx1 nCoV-19) in healthy adults. For TCRbeta chain sequencing, PBMC samples were collected from trial participants at day 0 and at day 28 after the second dose. The germline V gene gives CDR1 as KGHSH and CDR2 as LQKENI. The CDR3 runs 18 amino acids, cysteine and phenylalanine included. CDR3 DNA is the only sequence kept; it has 54 bases, read in frame from the first base. Trimming leaves V shorter by 1 base and J shorter by 2 bases, with the junction holding 10 bases beyond the gene matches. As regards this clone: The antigen it recognizes is unknown. Qualities for individual bases were not recorded, and no much larger clone is one base off.

Rearrangement joined TRBV18 to TRBJ2-1, with 8 bases in between that match TRBD2. The source of this sequence is an adult in good health. The sample was peripheral blood, taken on day 0 of AZD1222 vaccination. The DNA reads as follows: TGTGCCAGCTCACCACGGGGCCCACTAGCGGTCGCCTACAATGAGCAGTTCTTC. It codes for CASSPRGPLAVAYNEQFF.